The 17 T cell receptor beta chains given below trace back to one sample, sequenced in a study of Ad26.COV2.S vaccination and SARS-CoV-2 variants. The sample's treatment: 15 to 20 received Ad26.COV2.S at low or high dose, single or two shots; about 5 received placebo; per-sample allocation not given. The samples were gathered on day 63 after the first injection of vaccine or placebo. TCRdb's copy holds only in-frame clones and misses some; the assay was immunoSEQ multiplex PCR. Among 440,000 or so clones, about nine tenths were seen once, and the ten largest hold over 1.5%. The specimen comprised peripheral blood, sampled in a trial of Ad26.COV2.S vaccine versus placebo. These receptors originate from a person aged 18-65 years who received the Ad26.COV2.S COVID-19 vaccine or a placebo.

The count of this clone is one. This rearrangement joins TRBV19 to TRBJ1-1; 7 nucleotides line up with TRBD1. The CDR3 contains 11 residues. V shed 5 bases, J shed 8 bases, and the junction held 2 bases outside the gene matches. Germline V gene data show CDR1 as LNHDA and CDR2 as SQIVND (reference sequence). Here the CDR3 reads CASSDRVEAFF. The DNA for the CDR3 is TGTGCCAGTAGTGACAGGGTAGAAGCTTTCTTT. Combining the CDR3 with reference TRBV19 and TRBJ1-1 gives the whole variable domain DGGITQSPKYLFRKEGQNVTLSCEQNLNHDAMYWYRQDPGQGLRLIYYSQIVNDFQKGDIAEGYSVSREKKESFPLTVTSAQKNPTAFYLCASSDRVEAFFGQGTRLTVV.

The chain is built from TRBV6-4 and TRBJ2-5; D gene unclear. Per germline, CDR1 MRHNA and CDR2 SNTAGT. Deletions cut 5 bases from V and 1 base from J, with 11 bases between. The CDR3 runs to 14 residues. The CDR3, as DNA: TGTGCCAGCAGTCCTTCCCACCCCCAAGAGACCCAGTACTTC. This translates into CASSPSHPQETQYF.

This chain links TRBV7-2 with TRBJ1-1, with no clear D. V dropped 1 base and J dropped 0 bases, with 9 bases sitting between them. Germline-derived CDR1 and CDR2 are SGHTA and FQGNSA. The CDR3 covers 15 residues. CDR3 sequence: CASSLVTGMNTEAFF. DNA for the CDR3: TGTGCCAGCAGCTTAGTGACCGGGATGAACACTGAAGCTTTCTTT.

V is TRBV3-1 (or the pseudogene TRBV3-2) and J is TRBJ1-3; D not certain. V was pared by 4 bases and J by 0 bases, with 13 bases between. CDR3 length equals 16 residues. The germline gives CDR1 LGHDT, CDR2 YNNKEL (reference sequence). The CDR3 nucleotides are TGTGCCAGCAGCCCCGGACCGGGGTACTCTGGAAACACCATATATTTT. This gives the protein CASSPGPGYSGNTIYF.

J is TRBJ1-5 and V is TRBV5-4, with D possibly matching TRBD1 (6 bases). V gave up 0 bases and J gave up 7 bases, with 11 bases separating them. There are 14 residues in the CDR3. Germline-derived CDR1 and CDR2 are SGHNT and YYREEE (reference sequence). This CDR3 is CASSLDKGDQPQHF. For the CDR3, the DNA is TGTGCCAGCAGCTTGGATAAGGGGGACCAGCCCCAGCATTTT.

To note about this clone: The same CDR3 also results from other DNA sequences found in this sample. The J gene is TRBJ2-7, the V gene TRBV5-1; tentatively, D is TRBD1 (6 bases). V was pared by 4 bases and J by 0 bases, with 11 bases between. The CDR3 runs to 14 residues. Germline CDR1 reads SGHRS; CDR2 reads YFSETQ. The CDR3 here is CASSPTGSSYEQYF. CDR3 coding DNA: TGCGCCAGCAGCCCGACAGGCAGCTCCTACGAGCAGTACTTC.

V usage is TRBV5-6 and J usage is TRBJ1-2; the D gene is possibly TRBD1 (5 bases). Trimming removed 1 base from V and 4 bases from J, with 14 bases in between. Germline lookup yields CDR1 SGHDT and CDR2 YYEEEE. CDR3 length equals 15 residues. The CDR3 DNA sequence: TGTGCCAGCAGCTTGTACAGGACCCTTGTCTATGGCTACACCTTC. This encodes CASSLYRTLVYGYTF.

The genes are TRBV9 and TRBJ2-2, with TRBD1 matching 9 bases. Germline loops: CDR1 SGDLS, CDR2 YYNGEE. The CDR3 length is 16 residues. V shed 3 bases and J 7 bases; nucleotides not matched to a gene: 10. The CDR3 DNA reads TGTGCCAGCAGCGGAAGGGGGACAGGGTTAGTCGGGGAGCTGTTTTTT. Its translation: CASSGRGTGLVGELFF.

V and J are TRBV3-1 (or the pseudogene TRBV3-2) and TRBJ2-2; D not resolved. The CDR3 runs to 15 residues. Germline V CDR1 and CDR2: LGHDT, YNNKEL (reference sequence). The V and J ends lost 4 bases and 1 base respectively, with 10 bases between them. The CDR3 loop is CASSRLAQNTGELFF. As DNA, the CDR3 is TGTGCCAGCAGCCGGCTGGCGCAGAACACCGGGGAGCTGTTTTTT.

The CDR3 loop reads CATSAGDQETQYF. The DNA of the CDR3 is TGTGCCACCAGTGCCGGAGACCAAGAGACCCAGTACTTC. The chain joins TRBV24-1 to TRBJ2-5; D remains unclear. Germline assignment: CDR1 KGHDR and CDR2 SFDVKD. Trimming left V 5 bases short and J 0 bases short, with 6 bases between. The CDR3 length is 13 residues.

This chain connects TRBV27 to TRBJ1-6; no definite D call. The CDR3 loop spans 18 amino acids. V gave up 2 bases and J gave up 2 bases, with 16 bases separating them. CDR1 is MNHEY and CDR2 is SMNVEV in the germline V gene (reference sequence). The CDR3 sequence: CASSLRPQMAAYNSPLHF. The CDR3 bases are TGTGCCAGCAGTTTACGGCCACAGATGGCGGCCTATAATTCACCCCTCCACTTT.

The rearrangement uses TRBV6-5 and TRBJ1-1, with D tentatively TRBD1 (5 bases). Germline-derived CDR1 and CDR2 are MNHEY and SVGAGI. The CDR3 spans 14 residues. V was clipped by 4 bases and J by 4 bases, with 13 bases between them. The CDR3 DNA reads TGTGCCAGCAGTTCAGGGAATTTGATCACTGAAGCTTTCTTT. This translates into CASSSGNLITEAFF.

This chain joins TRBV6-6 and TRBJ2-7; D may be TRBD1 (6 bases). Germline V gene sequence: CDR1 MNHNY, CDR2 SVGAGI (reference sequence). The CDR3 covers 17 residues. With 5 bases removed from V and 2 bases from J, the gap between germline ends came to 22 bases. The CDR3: CASSRSLQGRWAYEQYF. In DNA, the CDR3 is TGTGCCAGCAGTCGATCCTTACAGGGAAGGTGGGCCTACGAGCAGTACTTC.

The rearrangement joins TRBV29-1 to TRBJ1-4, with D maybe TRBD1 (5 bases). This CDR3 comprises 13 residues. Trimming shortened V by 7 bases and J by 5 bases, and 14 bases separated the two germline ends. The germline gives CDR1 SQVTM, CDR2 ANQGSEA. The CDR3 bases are TGCAGCGCCACAGGTGGGCTGAATGAAAAACTGTTTTTT. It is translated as CSATGGLNEKLFF. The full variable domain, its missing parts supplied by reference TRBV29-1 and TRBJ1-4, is SAVISQKPSRDICQRGTSLTIQCQVDSQVTMMFWYRQQPGQSLTLIATANQGSEATYESGFVIDKFPISRPNLTFSTLTVSNMSPEDSSIYLCSATGGLNEKLFFGSGTQLSVL.

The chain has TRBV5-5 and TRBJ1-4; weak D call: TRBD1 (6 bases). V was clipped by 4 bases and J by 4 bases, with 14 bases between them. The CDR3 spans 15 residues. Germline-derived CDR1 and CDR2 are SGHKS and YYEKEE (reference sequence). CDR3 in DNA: TGTGCCAGCAGCCCCAGGGGTTCCTATAATGAAAAACTGTTTTTT. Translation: CASSPRGSYNEKLFF.

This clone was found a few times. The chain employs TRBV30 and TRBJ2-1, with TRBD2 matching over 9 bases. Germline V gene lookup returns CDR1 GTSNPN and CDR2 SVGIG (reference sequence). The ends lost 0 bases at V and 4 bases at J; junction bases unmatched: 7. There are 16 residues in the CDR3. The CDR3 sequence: CAWSVRTSDTYNEQFF. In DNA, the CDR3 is TGTGCCTGGAGTGTACGGACTAGCGACACTTACAATGAGCAGTTCTTC.

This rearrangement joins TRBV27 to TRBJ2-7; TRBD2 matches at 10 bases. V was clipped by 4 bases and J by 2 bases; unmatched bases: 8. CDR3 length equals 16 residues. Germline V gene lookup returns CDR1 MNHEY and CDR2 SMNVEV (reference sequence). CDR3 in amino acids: CASSSLAGAKPYEQYF. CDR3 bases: TGTGCCAGCAGTTCCCTAGCGGGGGCCAAGCCCTACGAGCAGTACTTC.